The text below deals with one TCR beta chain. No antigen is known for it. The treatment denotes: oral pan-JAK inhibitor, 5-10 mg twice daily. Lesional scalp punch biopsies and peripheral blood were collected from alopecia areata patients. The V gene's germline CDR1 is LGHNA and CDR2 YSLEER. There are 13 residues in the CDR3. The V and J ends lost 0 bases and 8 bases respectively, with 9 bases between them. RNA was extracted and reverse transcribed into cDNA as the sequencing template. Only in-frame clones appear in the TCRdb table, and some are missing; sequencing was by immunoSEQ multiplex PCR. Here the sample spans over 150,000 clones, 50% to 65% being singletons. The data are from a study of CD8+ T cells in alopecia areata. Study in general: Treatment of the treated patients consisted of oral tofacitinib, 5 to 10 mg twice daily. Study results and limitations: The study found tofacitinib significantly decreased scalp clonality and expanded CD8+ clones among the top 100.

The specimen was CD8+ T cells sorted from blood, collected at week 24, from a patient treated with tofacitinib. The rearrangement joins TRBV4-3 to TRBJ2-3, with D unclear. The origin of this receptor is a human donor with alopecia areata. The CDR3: CASSQDLQGTQYF. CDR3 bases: TGCGCCAGCAGCCAAGATCTCCAAGGTACGCAGTATTTT.